This note documents a single T cell receptor beta chain sequence. The target antigen is unknown. This entry belongs to a study of graft-versus-host responses after intestinal transplantation. The overall study: Every recipient had anti-thymocyte globulin induction and roughly 3 years of tacrolimus plus steroids.

The CDR3 consists of 15 residues. Trimming removed 4 bases at V and 3 bases at J, with 15 bases between. CDR1 MNHEY and CDR2 SMNVEV come from the germline V gene (reference sequence). The table came from immunoSEQ multiplex PCR; TCRdb's copy has only in-frame clones and leaves some out. Here the sample spans 25,000 to 30,000 clones, about 80% being singletons. The TCR sequence derives from a human donor who received an intestinal transplant. This chain links TRBV27 with TRBJ2-5; TRBD2 might be the D (7 bases). The sample here was unstimulated CD4+ T cells sorted from spleen or lymph node cells, taken before intestinal transplant. Here the CDR3 reads CASSYRGGGKETQYF. For the CDR3, the DNA is TGTGCCAGCAGTTATAGGGGGGGCGGGAAAGAGACCCAGTACTTC.